This T cell receptor beta chain was obtained from a study of cytotoxic CD8 clonotypes in ibrutinib-treated CLL. Study-level findings and limits: Treatment saw public clonotypes, which were uncommon, either contract or stay stable. A rise in clonality was seen at ibrutinib response, and a fall back toward baseline was seen at progression.

Method: immunoSEQ multiplex PCR; TCRdb's copy keeps in-frame clones and lacks some. This repertoire shows around 52,000 clones, roughly 50% found once; its top ten account for 20%. CDR1 SGHKS and CDR2 YYEKEE come from the germline V gene (reference sequence). The CDR3 is 14 residues long. V gave up 2 bases and J gave up 2 bases, with 8 bases separating them. Notes on this clone: Its antigen is not identified.

Sequenced here: PBMCs, sampled after 24 months of ibrutinib treatment. V usage is TRBV5-5 and J usage is TRBJ2-1; D unclear. The clonotype comes from a human donor with chronic lymphocytic leukemia. The DNA for the CDR3 is TGTGCCAGCAGCTTCCGGAATACCTACAATGAGCAGTTCTTC. Translation: CASSFRNTYNEQFF.